This T cell receptor (beta chain) emerged from a study of control samples from healthy donors and cancer patients. Repertoires were generated with immunoSEQ multiplex PCR, while TCRdb's copy carries only in-frame clones and drops some. The profile shows around 110,000 clones, 85% to 90% of them singletons. Sequencing was carried out using PBMCs. The TCR was taken from a woman aged 50 to 60 with colorectal cancer.

The DNA of the CDR3 is TGTGCTAGTGGCCCGGGACTAGCGGGGCAAGAGACCCAGTACTTC. The encoded protein is CASGPGLAGQETQYF. The chain couples TRBV12-5 to TRBJ2-5; 13 bases are shared with TRBD2. With 6 bases clipped from V and 2 bases from J, the junction kept 3 bases outside the gene matches. Germline V gene lookup returns CDR1 LGHNT and CDR2 FRNRAP. This CDR3 has 15 residues.